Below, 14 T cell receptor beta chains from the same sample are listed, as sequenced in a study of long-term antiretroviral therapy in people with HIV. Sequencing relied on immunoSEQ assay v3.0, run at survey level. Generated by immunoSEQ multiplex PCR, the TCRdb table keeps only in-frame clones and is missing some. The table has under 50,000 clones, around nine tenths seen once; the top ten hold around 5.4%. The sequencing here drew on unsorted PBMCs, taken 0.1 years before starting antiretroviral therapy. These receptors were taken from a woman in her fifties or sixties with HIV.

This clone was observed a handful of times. The chain's CDR3 is CASSFGTGFHEQYF. The CDR3 nucleotides are TGTGCCAGCAGCTTCGGGACAGGGTTTCACGAGCAGTACTTC. The chain uses TRBV7-4 and TRBJ2-7, with 9 bases fitting TRBD1. Trimming cost V 3 bases and J 5 bases; bases outside gene matches: 5. There are 14 residues in the CDR3. Per germline, CDR1 SGHVT and CDR2 SQSDAQ.

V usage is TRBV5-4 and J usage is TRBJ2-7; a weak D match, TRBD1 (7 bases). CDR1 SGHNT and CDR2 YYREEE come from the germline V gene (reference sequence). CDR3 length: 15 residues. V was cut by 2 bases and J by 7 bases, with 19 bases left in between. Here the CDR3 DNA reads TGTGCCAGCAGCTTACACGGGGGACAGTTTGAAGAGCAGTACTTC. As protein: CASSLHGGQFEEQYF.

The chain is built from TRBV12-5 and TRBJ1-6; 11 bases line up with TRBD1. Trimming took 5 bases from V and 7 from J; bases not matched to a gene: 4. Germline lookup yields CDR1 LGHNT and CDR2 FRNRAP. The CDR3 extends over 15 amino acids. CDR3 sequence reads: CASGRGTGGNSPLHF. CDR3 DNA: TGTGCTAGTGGTAGAGGGACAGGGGGAAATTCACCCCTCCACTTT.

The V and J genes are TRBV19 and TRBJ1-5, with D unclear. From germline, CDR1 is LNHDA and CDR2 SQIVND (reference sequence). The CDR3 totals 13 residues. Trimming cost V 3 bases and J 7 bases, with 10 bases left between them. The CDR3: CASSIAPSQPQHF. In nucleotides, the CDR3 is TGTGCCAGTAGTATCGCCCCGAGCCAGCCCCAGCATTTT.

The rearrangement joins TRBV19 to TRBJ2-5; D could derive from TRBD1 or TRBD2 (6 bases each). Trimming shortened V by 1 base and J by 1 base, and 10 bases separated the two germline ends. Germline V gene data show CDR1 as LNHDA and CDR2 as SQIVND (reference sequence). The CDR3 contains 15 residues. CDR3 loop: CASSIVGGGQETQYF. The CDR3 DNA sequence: TGTGCCAGTAGTATAGTTGGAGGGGGCCAAGAGACCCAGTACTTC.

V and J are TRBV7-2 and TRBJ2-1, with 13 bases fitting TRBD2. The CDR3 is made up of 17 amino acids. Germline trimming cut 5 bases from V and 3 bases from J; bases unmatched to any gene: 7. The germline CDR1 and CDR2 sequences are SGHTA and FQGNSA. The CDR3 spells CASSRTSGGAVYNEQFF. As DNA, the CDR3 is TGTGCCAGCAGCCGAACTAGCGGGGGGGCCGTCTACAATGAGCAGTTCTTC.

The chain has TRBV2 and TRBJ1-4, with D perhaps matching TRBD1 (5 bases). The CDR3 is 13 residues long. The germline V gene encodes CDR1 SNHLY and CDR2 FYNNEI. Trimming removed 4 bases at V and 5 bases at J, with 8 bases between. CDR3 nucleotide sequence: TGTGCCAGCAGTGGCCAGGGAAATGAAAAACTGTTTTTT. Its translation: CASSGQGNEKLFF.

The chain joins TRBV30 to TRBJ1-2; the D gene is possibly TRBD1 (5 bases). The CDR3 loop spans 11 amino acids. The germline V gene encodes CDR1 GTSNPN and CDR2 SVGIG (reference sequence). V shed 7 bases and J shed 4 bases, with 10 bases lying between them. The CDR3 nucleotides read TGTGCCTCCAGGGCTCCCTATGGCTACACCTTC. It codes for CASRAPYGYTF.

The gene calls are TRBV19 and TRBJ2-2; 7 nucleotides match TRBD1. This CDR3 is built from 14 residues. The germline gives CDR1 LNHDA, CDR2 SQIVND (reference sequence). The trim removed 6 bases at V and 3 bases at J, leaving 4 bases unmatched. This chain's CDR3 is CASSQGVDTGELFF. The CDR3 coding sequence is TGTGCCAGTAGCCAGGGGGTGGACACCGGGGAGCTGTTTTTT.

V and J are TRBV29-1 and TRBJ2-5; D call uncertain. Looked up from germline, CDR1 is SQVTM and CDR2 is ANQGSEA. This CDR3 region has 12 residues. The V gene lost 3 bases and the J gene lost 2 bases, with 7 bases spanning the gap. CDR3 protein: CSVEGGQETQYF. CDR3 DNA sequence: TGCAGCGTTGAGGGCGGACAAGAGACCCAGTACTTC.

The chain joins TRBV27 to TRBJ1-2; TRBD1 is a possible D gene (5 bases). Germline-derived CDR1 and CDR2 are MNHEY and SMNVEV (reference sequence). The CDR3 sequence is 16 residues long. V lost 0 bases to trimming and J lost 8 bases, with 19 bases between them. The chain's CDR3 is CASSLSSFSGSGGYTF. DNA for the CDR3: TGTGCCAGCAGTTTATCGAGCTTCTCAGGGTCGGGCGGCTACACCTTC.

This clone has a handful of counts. CDR3 coding DNA: TGTGCCAGCAGTACCGTGGGAGCGGGGGAGCAGTTCTTC. It is translated as CASSTVGAGEQFF. The rearrangement uses TRBV7-2 and TRBJ2-1; 7 nucleotides match TRBD2. Germline CDR1 reads SGHTA; CDR2 reads FQGNSA. This CDR3 region has 13 residues. Trimming at V came to 6 bases and at J to 10 bases, leaving 9 bases not matched to a gene.

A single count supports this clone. As DNA, the CDR3 is TGTGCTAGTGGTTTGGTGTCCGGGAATCAGCCCCAGCATTTT. It translates to CASGLVSGNQPQHF. V and J are TRBV12-5 and TRBJ1-5; D is uncertain. This CDR3 is built from 14 residues. Trimming removed 0 bases at V and 4 bases at J, with 7 bases between. Germline V gene lookup returns CDR1 LGHNT and CDR2 FRNRAP.

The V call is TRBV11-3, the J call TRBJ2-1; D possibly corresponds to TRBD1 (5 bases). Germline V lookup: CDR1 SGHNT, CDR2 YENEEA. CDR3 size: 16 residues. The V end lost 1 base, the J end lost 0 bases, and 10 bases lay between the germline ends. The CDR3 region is CASSLGGGSSYNEQFF. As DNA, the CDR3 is TGTGCCAGCAGCTTAGGGGGCGGAAGCTCCTACAATGAGCAGTTCTTC.